This T cell receptor beta chain was observed in a study of control samples from healthy donors and cancer patients. Libraries were prepared by immunoSEQ multiplex PCR; TCRdb keeps only in-frame clonotypes and omits some of them. The sample holds about 100,000 clones, more than 85% seen once. Trimming at V came to 0 bases and at J to 5 bases, leaving 8 bases not matched to a gene. The germline V gene has CDR1 SGDLS and CDR2 YYNGEE. The CDR3 sequence is 17 residues long. The sequenced material came from blood. The receptor comes from a man under 40 in good health. This chain joins TRBV9 and TRBJ2-5; 12 nucleotides line up with TRBD2. The CDR3 coding sequence is TGTGCCAGCAGCGTAGGGGCTAGCGGGGGGGCCATGGAGACCCAGTACTTC. Translated: CASSVGASGGAMETQYF.